The rows below give T cell receptor beta chains drawn from one sample of a study of control samples from healthy donors and cancer patients. Measured with immunoSEQ multiplex PCR; TCRdb has only the in-frame clones, and not every one. The repertoire consists of roughly 120,000 clones, with more than 80% occurring once and the leading ten covering 1% to 1.4%. Specimen: PBMCs. The receptors come from a woman aged 45 to 65 with colorectal cancer. Each CDR3 is given with its conserved first and last residue. The order of the fields is D gene, J gene, clone size, V gene, CDR3 DNA, CDR3 protein. A D gene is named only where the DNA matches it firmly. Size tells how often a clone was seen (once, few, many) or the class of an expanded clone, and some rows leave it out.

>-|TRBJ1-3|few|TRBV18
TGTGCCAGCTCACAGGCCCCGGGCTCTGGAAACACCATATATTTT
CASSQAPGSGNTIYF
>-|TRBJ1-6|-|TRBV7-9
TGTGCCAGCAGCTTAGTTGGGCGTGGACTCGCTTCACCCCTCCACTTT
CASSLVGRGLASPLHF
>-|TRBJ1-3|-|TRBV18
TGTGCCAGCTCACCAGGGGGAGGTGGAAACACCATATATTTT
CASSPGGGGNTIYF
>TRBD1|TRBJ1-3|-|TRBV9
TGTGCCAGCAGCGCGGGACCGGGACAGGGGGTCTCTGGAAACACCATATATTTT
CASSAGPGQGVSGNTIYF
>TRBD2|TRBJ2-7|-|TRBV18
TGTGCCAGCTCATCTGGACTAGCGGACTCCTACGAGCAGTACTTC
CASSSGLADSYEQYF
>-|TRBJ2-6|-|TRBV18
TGTGCCAGCTCCCCTCCGGTCTCTGGGGCCAACGTCCTGACTTTC
CASSPPVSGANVLTF
>-|TRBJ1-5|-|TRBV9
TGTGCCAGCAGCGTACAGCCACGAGGTGAGCCCCAGCATTTT
CASSVQPRGEPQHF
>TRBD2|TRBJ2-5|-|TRBV27
TGTGCCAGCAGTTTTACTAGCGGGAGTGGAGAGACCCAGTACTTC
CASSFTSGSGETQYF
>-|TRBJ2-3|-|TRBV6-5
TGTGCCAGCACCGAGGACAACACAGATACGCAGTATTTT
CASTEDNTDTQYF
>TRBD2|TRBJ2-1|-|TRBV3-1/TRBV3-2
TGTGCCAGCAGCCCGGAGACGGGAGTGGGAGGGGTACGGAACGAGCAGTTCTTC
CASSPETGVGGVRNEQFF
>-|TRBJ1-4|-|TRBV2
TGTGCCAGCAAGGAGGAGGGAGTCGAAAAACTGTTTTTT
CASKEEGVEKLFF
>TRBD2|TRBJ2-3|-|TRBV2
TGTGCCAGCAGCGGACTAGCGGGAATACCAGATACGCAGTATTTT
CASSGLAGIPDTQYF
>-|TRBJ1-1|-|TRBV28
TGTGCCAGCAGTACGGACGGAGGGGGCACTGAAGCTTTCTTT
CASSTDGGGTEAFF
>-|TRBJ1-6|few|TRBV6-5
TGTGCCAGCAGTTACTCGTCCGGGGGCGCTACGACACCCCTCCACTTT
CASSYSSGGATTPLHF
>-|TRBJ2-3|-|TRBV5-4
TGTGCCAGCAGCTTGACGGGGGACACAGATACGCAGTATTTT
CASSLTGDTDTQYF
>-|TRBJ2-7|-|TRBV4-1
TGCGCCAGCAGCCAAGCAACCGGGATATACTACGAGCAGTACTTC
CASSQATGIYYEQYF
>-|TRBJ2-5|-|TRBV14
TGTGCCAGCAGCCAAGTAGGAGAGACCCAGTACTTC
CASSQVGETQYF